The 5 T cell receptor beta chains below all came from one sample that was sequenced in a study of control samples from healthy donors and cancer patients. The assay was immunoSEQ multiplex PCR, and TCRdb's table has in-frame clones only and misses some. The sample has 55,000 to 70,000 clones; around 90% are singletons. Sequencing input: PBMCs. Every receptor here comes from a man aged 55-75 years with colorectal cancer.

The chain employs TRBV7-2 and TRBJ1-1, with D hard to call. CDR1 is SGHTA and CDR2 is FQGNSA in the germline V gene. V was trimmed by 5 bases and J by 0 bases, leaving 7 bases between them. This CDR3 is 13 amino acids long. The CDR3 bases are TGTGCCAGCAGCCCCGGGCTGAACACTGAAGCTTTCTTT. It codes for CASSPGLNTEAFF. The entire variable domain, with the rest obtained from reference TRBV7-2 and TRBJ1-1, is as follows: GAGVSQSPSNKVTEKGKDVELRCDPISGHTALYWYRQSLGQGLEFLIYFQGNSAPDKSGLPSDRFSAERTGGSVSTLTIQRTQQEDSAVYLCASSPGLNTEAFFGQGTRLTVV.

To note about this clone: Other DNA sequences from this sample encode an identical CDR3 as well. The V gene is TRBV23-1, the J gene TRBJ2-7, with D tentatively TRBD1 (6 bases). TRBV23-1 is an ORF, and what it does is uncertain. The CDR3 consists of 11 residues. The CDR3 nucleotides are TGCGACCAGGGACATCCCTACGAGCAGTACTTC. Translating gives CDQGHPYEQYF.

The chain uses TRBV4-1 and TRBJ1-4; maybe TRBD1 (5 bases). V was pared by 6 bases and J by 5 bases, with 16 bases between. The CDR3 is 15 amino acids. CDR1 is MGHRA and CDR2 is YSYEKL in the germline V gene. The CDR3 coding sequence is TGCGCCAGCAGTTTACCGGGACTTGGAAATGAAAAACTGTTTTTT. The encoded protein is CASSLPGLGNEKLFF.

This clone was found once. The chain links TRBV7-2 to TRBJ2-3; D unresolved. Trimming removed 1 base at V and 5 bases at J, with 4 bases between. The CDR3 contains 12 residues. The V gene's germline CDR1 is SGHTA and CDR2 FQGNSA. CDR3 residues: CASSLGRDTQYF. Here the CDR3 DNA reads TGTGCCAGCAGCTTAGGGCGAGATACGCAGTATTTT.

J is TRBJ1-1 and V is TRBV30; a possible D gene is TRBD1 (5 bases). V gave up 0 bases and J gave up 5 bases, with 7 bases separating them. CDR1 GTSNPN and CDR2 SVGIG come from the germline V gene (reference sequence). The CDR3 is 12 residues long. The CDR3, as DNA: TGTGCCTGGAGTGTAAGGGGAACTGAAGCTTTCTTT. This codes for CAWSVRGTEAFF.